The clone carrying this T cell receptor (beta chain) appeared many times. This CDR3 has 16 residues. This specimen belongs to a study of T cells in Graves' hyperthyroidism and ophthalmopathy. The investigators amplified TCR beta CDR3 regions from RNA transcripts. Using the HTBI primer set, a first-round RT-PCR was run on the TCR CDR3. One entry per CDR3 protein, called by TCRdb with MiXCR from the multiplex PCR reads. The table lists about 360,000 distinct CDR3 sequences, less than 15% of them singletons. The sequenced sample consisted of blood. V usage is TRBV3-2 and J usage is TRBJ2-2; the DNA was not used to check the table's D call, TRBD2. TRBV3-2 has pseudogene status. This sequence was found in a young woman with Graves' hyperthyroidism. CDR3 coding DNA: TGTGCCAGCAGCCGCCGCGGACTAGACATTGCCGGGGAGCTGTTTTTT. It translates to CASSRRGLDIAGELFF.